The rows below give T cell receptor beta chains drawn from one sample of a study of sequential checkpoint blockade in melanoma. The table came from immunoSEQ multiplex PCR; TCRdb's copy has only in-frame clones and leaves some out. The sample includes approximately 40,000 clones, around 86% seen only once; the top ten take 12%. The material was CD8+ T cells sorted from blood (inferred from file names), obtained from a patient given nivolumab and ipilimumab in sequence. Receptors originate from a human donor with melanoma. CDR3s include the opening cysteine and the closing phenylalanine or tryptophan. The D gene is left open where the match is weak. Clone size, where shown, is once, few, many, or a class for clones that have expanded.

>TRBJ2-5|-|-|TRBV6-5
TGTGCCAGCAGTTACTCCCAGGACCAAGAGACCCAGTACTTC
CASSYSQDQETQYF
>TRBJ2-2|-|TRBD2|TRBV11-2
TGTGCCAGCAGCGTTATGACTGGACTAGGTCACACCGGGGAGCTGTTTTTT
CASSVMTGLGHTGELFF
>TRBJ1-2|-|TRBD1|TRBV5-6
TGTGCCAGCAGCTTCGGGACAGGGGTTTCCTTC
CASSFGTGVSF
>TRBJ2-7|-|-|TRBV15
TGTGCCACCAGCAGAGATCTACTCACGTACGAGCAGTACTTC
CATSRDLLTYEQYF
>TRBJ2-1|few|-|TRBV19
TGTGCCAGTAGTATAGGTTTTCGGGAGATCTCCTACAATGAGCAGTTCTTC
CASSIGFREISYNEQFF
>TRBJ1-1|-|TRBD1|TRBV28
TGTGCCAGCAGACTCGGACAGGGATTGAGCACTGAAGCTTTCTTT
CASRLGQGLSTEAFF
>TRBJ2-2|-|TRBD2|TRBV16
TGTGCCAGCAGCCTCGGGAGGGGAAACACCGGGGAGCTGTTTTTT
CASSLGRGNTGELFF
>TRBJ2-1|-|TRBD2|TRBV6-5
TGTGCCAGCAGTTATTCGGGGGGGGGATCGTACAATGAGCAGTTCTTC
CASSYSGGGSYNEQFF
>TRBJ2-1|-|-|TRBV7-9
TGTGCCAGCAGCTTTTTCTATCCAGGGGACTACTCCTACAATGAGCAGTTCTTC
CASSFFYPGDYSYNEQFF
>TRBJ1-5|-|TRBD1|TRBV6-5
TGTGCCAGCAGCCCCTGGACAGGGGGCGGTCAGCCCCAGCATTTT
CASSPWTGGGQPQHF
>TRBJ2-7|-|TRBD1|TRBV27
TGTGCCAGCAGCTTAGTAGGGACAGGGAGGCACGAGCAGTACTTC
CASSLVGTGRHEQYF
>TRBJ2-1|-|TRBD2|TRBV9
TGTGCCAGCAGCGTAGAGGCGGGAGTGTCCTACAATGAGCAGTTCTTC
CASSVEAGVSYNEQFF
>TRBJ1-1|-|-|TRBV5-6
TGTGCCAGCAGCTTGGCGGGTAGTGTCACTGAAGCTTTCTTT
CASSLAGSVTEAFF